This section outlines one TCR beta chain sequence together with its context. No antigen is known for it. No much larger clonotype is one base removed from it; base qualities were not supplied. This specimen comes from a study of blood T cell repertoires in COVID-19 (dated by TCRdb to 2020 to 2021). Concerning the study at large: Collaborator samples came from the United States, Italy and Spain and covered acute and convalescent phases of COVID-19. Samples were obtained from the ongoing ImmuneRACE study (first 160 participants) and from over a thousand subjects provided by 6 global collaborators. The dataset comprised deeply sampled blood TCRbeta repertoires from subjects exposed to, actively infected with, or recovered from COVID-19. Where available, HLA class I and class II types were taken from metadata supplied by the sample provider and were not determined by assay-based typing. A de-identified subject ID, COVID-19 status, age in years and sex were almost always included in the sample metadata. The prospective study material was composed of cDNA or gDNA derived from T cells, B-cell-depleted T cells, or PBMCs. The repertoires were released in a freely available public database meant as a resource for research on the immune response to SARS-CoV-2. What the research found in general, with its limitations: How much clinical and demographic metadata was included differed by source and by participant, and the metadata was provided uncurated.

The immunoSEQ Assay, a bias-controlled multiplex PCR, was used to amplify TCRbeta CDR3 regions from genomic DNA. Regarding the original processing steps: Nucleated cell counts per sample were estimated from amplification of reference gene primers within the assay. To quantify the absolute abundance of each unique TCRbeta CDR3 rearrangement, sequence reads were collapsed and filtered. For each sample, productive Simpson clonality was calculated as the square root of Simpson's diversity index across productive rearrangements. Imported from immuneACCESS, the table was reduced by TCRdb to in-frame sequences with V and J called. These copies leave out some clones; in studies compared against another copy, an unresolved V gene accounts for under half, and the cause of the remainder is not known. V and J calls and clone size are copied from that table; D and trimming were computed from the DNA. For this sample the table gives some 490,000 clones, of which 88% were detected only once. The biggest ten clones account for 7% to 10% of the sample.

V and J lose 3 bases and 1 base, and a span of 21 bases separates them. CDR1 and CDR2 were assigned from the germline V gene as ENHRY and SYGVKD. Spanning cysteine to phenylalanine, the CDR3 consists of 18 amino acids. Left in the record is the CDR3 DNA by itself, 54 bases read in frame from the first base. Participants in the prospective study were aged roughly 18 to 89 years, lived in some 24 United States geographic areas, and enrolled through a virtual design. In the prospective study, participants were assigned to cohorts based on the clinical history participants reported in a screening survey and a study questionnaire. For ImmuneRACE Cohort 3, a participant was defined as recovered based on two consecutive negative NP/OP PCR tests, clearance by a healthcare professional, or resolution of symptoms. Mobile phlebotomists in the prospective study collected whole blood, serum and a nasopharyngeal or oropharyngeal swab from every participant. Additional blood draws and questionnaires over a roughly two-month period could optionally be provided by prospective study participants. Blood samples from the prospective study were shipped frozen or at room temperature prior to DNA extraction.

The sequencing sample was made of PBMCs or T cells enriched from blood (not recorded which). This receptor chain uses TRBV10-3 and TRBJ2-5; TRBD1 is a weak D gene call, 6 bases matching. The source of this sequence is a woman aged 60-75 years who had recovered from COVID-19. The CDR3 loop reads CAISDPTENRDTQETQYF. The nucleotide sequence reads as follows: TGTGCCATCAGTGATCCGACCGAAAATAGGGACACCCAAGAGACCCAGTACTTC.